A single sample gave rise to the 27 T cell receptor beta chains below, sequenced in a study of CD4 T cells in relation to SARS-CoV-2 and coronaviruses. Sequencing was performed with immunoSEQ multiplex PCR; in TCRdb, only in-frame clones are kept and a portion is missing. The sample holds 15,000 to 20,000 clones, approximately 82% seen once. Unexposed donor CD4+ T cells date from 2011-2018, before the COVID-19 pandemic. Isolation of CD4+ T cells took place after less than twelve days in culture. Their antigen targets remain unknown. Input material: CD4+ T cells from PBMCs, cultured in vitro. The receptors here all came from a human donor in good health.

The chain uses TRBV6-5 and TRBJ2-1, with D hard to call. The CDR3 has 14 residues. V was clipped by 4 bases and J by 9 bases, with 16 bases between them. CDR1 and CDR2 from the germline V gene are MNHEY and SVGAGI. The CDR3 DNA reads TGTGCCAGCAGTTCGACGCCGGCCTTCGGTGAGCAGTTCTTC. It is translated as CASSSTPAFGEQFF.

This clone showed up just a few times. Written as DNA, the CDR3 is TGTGCCAGCAGCCAGGGATTGATGGGCAATCAGCCCCAGCATTTT. Translating it yields CASSQGLMGNQPQHF. The chain combines TRBV9 with TRBJ1-5; D might be TRBD1 (5 bases). Trimming shortened V by 4 bases and J by 2 bases, and 13 bases separated the two germline ends. CDR1 is SGDLS, CDR2 YYNGEE, per germline. The CDR3 length is 15 residues.

The rearrangement uses TRBV27 and TRBJ2-7; the match to TRBD1 covers 8 bases. After removal of 2 bases from V and 4 bases from J, the junction contained 7 bases not matched to a gene. Per the germline V gene, CDR1 is MNHEY and CDR2 is SMNVEV (reference sequence). The CDR3 is 15 residues long. The CDR3 DNA sequence: TGTGCCAGCAGTTTAAGGACAGGGTGGGAATACGAGCAGTACTTC. It encodes CASSLRTGWEYEQYF.

This clone was detected a few times. The V call is TRBV7-2, the J call TRBJ1-5; 9 bases line up with TRBD1. This CDR3 spans 15 amino acids. CDR1 is SGHTA, CDR2 FQGNSA, per germline. Germline trimming cut 5 bases from V and 6 bases from J; bases unmatched to any gene: 8. The CDR3 DNA sequence: TGTGCCAGCAGCGGGGGACAGGGTAAGAGTCAGCCCCAGCATTTT. This codes for CASSGGQGKSQPQHF.

This clone was counted a few times. The chain is built from TRBV4-1 and TRBJ2-1; 12 nucleotides agree with TRBD2. Trimming cost V 5 bases and J 5 bases; bases outside gene matches: 7. The CDR3 loop spans 16 amino acids. From germline, CDR1 is MGHRA and CDR2 YSYEKL. This CDR3 is CASSSPLAGGDNEQFF. CDR3 bases: TGCGCCAGCAGCTCGCCACTAGCGGGAGGCGACAATGAGCAGTTCTTC.

The chain recombines TRBV11-2 with TRBJ1-2; D remains ambiguous. Trimming took 5 bases from V and 4 from J, leaving 14 bases between them. The CDR3 has 14 residues. CDR1 and CDR2 (germline): SGHAT, FQNNGV. CDR3: CASSPSASTYGYTF. DNA of the CDR3: TGTGCCAGCAGCCCCTCGGCAAGCACCTATGGCTACACCTTC.

The chain is built from TRBV5-1 and TRBJ2-5; 8 bases agree with TRBD1. CDR1 and CDR2 from the germline V gene are SGHRS and YFSETQ. V lost 3 bases, J lost 3 bases, and 4 bases stayed unmatched. The CDR3 runs to 14 residues. The CDR3 sequence is CASSSRQGKETQYF. For the CDR3, the DNA is TGCGCCAGCAGCTCCAGACAGGGGAAAGAGACCCAGTACTTC. Supplemented by reference TRBV5-1 and TRBJ2-5, the full variable domain reads KAGVTQTPRYLIKTRGQQVTLSCSPISGHRSVSWYQQTPGQGLQFLFEYFSETQRNKGNFPGRFSGRQFSNSRSEMNVSTLELGDSALYLCASSSRQGKETQYFGPGTRLLVL.

The V call is TRBV23-1, the J call TRBJ2-7, with 7 nucleotides matching TRBD1. TRBV23-1 is an ORF, and what it does is uncertain. The CDR3 has 17 amino acids. Trimming took 0 bases from V and 7 from J; bases not matched to a gene: 15. CDR3 residues: CASSQSAPIQGKGEQYF. The CDR3 region has the DNA TGCGCCAGCAGTCAATCAGCCCCAATACAGGGGAAAGGAGAGCAGTACTTC.

V gene TRBV5-1 combines with J gene TRBJ2-7; 8 nucleotides align to TRBD2. Germline CDR1 is SGHRS and CDR2 is YFSETQ. V gave up 0 bases and J gave up 6 bases; unmatched junction bases: 5. The CDR3 spans 14 residues. CDR3 sequence: CASSLAQTSAEQYF. The CDR3 DNA follows: TGCGCCAGCAGCTTGGCCCAGACTAGCGCCGAGCAGTACTTC.

The chain uses TRBV6-5 and TRBJ1-1, with D tentatively TRBD1 (6 bases). The CDR3 is made up of 14 amino acids. CDR1 is MNHEY, CDR2 SVGAGI, per germline. V was pared by 3 bases and J by 0 bases, with 8 bases between. The CDR3 here is CASSYQGLNTEAFF. CDR3 DNA sequence: TGTGCCAGCAGTTATCAGGGGTTGAACACTGAAGCTTTCTTT.

This sequence joins TRBV5-4 and TRBJ2-3, with D perhaps TRBD1 (6 bases). V lost 0 bases and J lost 3, with 14 bases in between. Germline assignment: CDR1 SGHNT and CDR2 YYREEE (reference sequence). The CDR3 length is 16 residues. Here the CDR3 reads CASSLAGAPKTDTQYF. The CDR3 DNA reads as TGTGCCAGCAGCTTGGCAGGGGCCCCCAAGACAGATACGCAGTATTTT.

The chain uses TRBV28 and TRBJ2-1; no clear D gene. The CDR3 runs 14 residues. CDR1 is MDHEN and CDR2 is SYDVKM in the germline V gene. The V gene lost 5 bases and the J gene lost 0 bases, with 8 bases spanning the gap. CDR3 nucleotides: TGTGCCAGCAGTCCCAGGAGCTCCTACAATGAGCAGTTCTTC. It codes for CASSPRSSYNEQFF. Based on the CDR3 plus reference TRBV28 and TRBJ2-1, the full variable domain is DVKVTQSSRYLVKRTGEKVFLECVQDMDHENMFWYRQDPGLGLRLIYFSYDVKMKEKGDIPEGYSVSREKKERFSLILESASTNQTSMYLCASSPRSSYNEQFFGPGTRLTVL.

The rearrangement links TRBV12-3 or TRBV12-4 to TRBJ2-3, with D maybe TRBD2 (7 bases). The CDR3 runs 13 residues. V shed 6 bases and J shed 10 bases, with 17 bases lying between them. CDR3 residues: CASSAGAGRPQYF. The DNA of the CDR3 is TGTGCCAGCAGCGCGGGGGCCGGGAGGCCGCAGTATTTT.

The chain recombines TRBV6-2 or TRBV6-3 with TRBJ2-1, with 10 bases that match TRBD2. This CDR3 has 17 amino acids. V trimming: 6 bases; J trimming: 0 bases; junction bases outside the gene matches: 8. Germline V gene sequence: CDR1 MNHEY, CDR2 SVGEGT. The chain's CDR3 is CASSPRTSGTSYNEQFF. The DNA of the CDR3 is TGTGCCAGCAGCCCTCGGACTAGCGGCACCTCCTACAATGAGCAGTTCTTC.

The chain is built from TRBV5-1 and TRBJ2-1, with 13 bases fitting TRBD2. In germline, CDR1 is SGHRS, CDR2 YFSETQ. The length of the CDR3 is 17 residues. Trimming at V came to 4 bases and at J to 7 bases, leaving 11 bases not matched to a gene. CDR3 coding DNA: TGCGCCAGCAGCGCGACGACTAGCGGGGGGTATATGAATGAGCAGTTCTTC. Its protein product is CASSATTSGGYMNEQFF.

The chain couples TRBV11-2 to TRBJ2-7; TRBD1 matches at 8 bases. Trimming removed 4 bases from V and 3 bases from J; junction bases left unmatched: 11. This CDR3 has 16 amino acids. Germline V gene sequence: CDR1 SGHAT, CDR2 FQNNGV. CDR3 amino acids: CASSSEWDRSYYEQYF. CDR3 coding DNA: TGTGCCAGCAGCTCCGAATGGGACAGGTCCTACTACGAGCAGTACTTC.

The chain employs TRBV5-4 and TRBJ1-2, with TRBD1 as a possible D gene (5 bases). CDR1 and CDR2 (germline): SGHNT, YYREEE (reference sequence). V was trimmed by 1 base and J by 6 bases, leaving 13 bases between them. The CDR3 totals 14 residues. The CDR3 loop is CASSLPLQVDGYTF. Here the CDR3 DNA reads TGTGCCAGCAGCTTGCCGTTACAGGTTGATGGCTACACCTTC.

J is TRBJ1-4 and V is TRBV4-2; D possibly corresponds to TRBD1 (5 bases). Germline CDR1 LGHNA, CDR2 YNFKEQ. This CDR3 has 15 residues. Trimming pared 1 base from V and 8 bases from J, leaving 14 bases between. The CDR3 coding sequence is TGTGCCAGCAGCCAAGGGGGCATAGACATGGAAAAACTGTTTTTT. Translation: CASSQGGIDMEKLFF.

The V and J genes are TRBV6-5 and TRBJ2-2; D is uncertain. Germline V gives CDR1 MNHEY, CDR2 SVGAGI. The CDR3 is made up of 13 amino acids. Trimming removed 7 bases from V and 3 bases from J, with 9 bases in between. CDR3 sequence: CASMMSDTGELFF. Written as DNA, the CDR3 is TGTGCCAGCATGATGAGCGACACCGGGGAGCTGTTTTTT.

The chain recombines TRBV5-1 with TRBJ1-2; 7 nucleotides agree with TRBD1. The V and J ends lost 0 bases and 1 base, in that order; junction bases with no gene match: 3. The germline gives CDR1 SGHRS, CDR2 YFSETQ. The CDR3 covers 15 residues. The CDR3 DNA sequence: TGCGCCAGCAGCTTGGGACAGGGAGGTAACTATGGCTACACCTTC. This codes for CASSLGQGGNYGYTF.

The V call is TRBV5-5, the J call TRBJ2-3; D gene unclear. Germline V CDR1 and CDR2: SGHKS, YYEKEE (reference sequence). Trimming shortened V by 3 bases and J by 2 bases, and 16 bases separated the two germline ends. The CDR3 sequence is 16 residues long. The CDR3 nucleotides are TGTGCCAGCAGCTCTGGGGTGGTAGCTCCCACAGATACGCAGTATTTT. This codes for CASSSGVVAPTDTQYF.

The V call is TRBV25-1, the J call TRBJ1-2, with D possibly being TRBD1 (6 bases). CDR1 is MGHDK and CDR2 is SYGVNS in the germline V gene. This CDR3 contains 11 residues. CDR3 sequence reads: CASGALYGYTF. DNA for the CDR3: TGTGCTTCAGGGGCACTCTATGGCTACACCTTC.

The V and J genes are TRBV2 and TRBJ2-1; the D gene is possibly TRBD2 (7 bases). The CDR3 consists of 15 residues. Trimming removed 0 bases from V and 8 bases from J, with 14 bases in between. Germline loops: CDR1 SNHLY, CDR2 FYNNEI. The CDR3 loop reads CASSEAGGAWYEQFF. The CDR3 DNA reads as TGTGCCAGCAGTGAAGCGGGGGGGGCCTGGTATGAGCAGTTCTTC.

There are a few counts of this clone. The chain carries TRBV7-3 and TRBJ2-2; TRBD2 agrees at 8 bases. V was pared by 5 bases and J by 4 bases, with 12 bases of the junction left unmatched. This CDR3 spans 17 amino acids. Germline assignment: CDR1 SGHTA and CDR2 FQGTGA. Here the CDR3 DNA reads TGTGCCAGCAGCCCCAGCCTCAGCGGGAGCCTCACCGGGGAGCTGTTTTTT. Translation gives CASSPSLSGSLTGELFF.

V is TRBV27 and J is TRBJ1-2; D unresolved. The V end was cut by 6 bases, the J end by 4 bases, with 12 bases between. The CDR3 sequence is 13 residues long. Germline loops: CDR1 MNHEY, CDR2 SMNVEV (reference sequence). Written as DNA, the CDR3 is TGTGCCAGCAGCCCAATACCTAGCTATGGCTACACCTTC. This sequence encodes CASSPIPSYGYTF.

This clone was found once. The V call is TRBV7-9, the J call TRBJ2-7, with D possibly matching TRBD2 (7 bases). The CDR3 runs to 16 residues. The V end lost 5 bases, the J end lost 2 bases, and 19 bases lay between the germline ends. The V gene's germline CDR1 is SEHNR and CDR2 FQNEAQ (reference sequence). In DNA, the CDR3 is TGTGCCAGCAGCGACCCGGCGCGGGGGCGAACCTACGAGCAGTACTTC. The encoded protein is CASSDPARGRTYEQYF. Full variable domain (outside the CDR3, taken from reference TRBV7-9 and TRBJ2-7): DTGVSQNPRHKITKRGQNVTFRCDPISEHNRLYWYRQTLGQGPEFLTYFQNEAQLEKSRLLSDRFSAERPKGSFSTLEIQRTEQGDSAMYLCASSDPARGRTYEQYFGPGTRLTVT.

In this sample, this clone turned up a few times. The chain has TRBV7-3 and TRBJ2-1; 9 bases line up with TRBD2. The germline V gene has CDR1 SGHTA and CDR2 FQGTGA. CDR3 size: 15 residues. V was pared by 5 bases and J by 3 bases, with 5 bases of the junction left unmatched. In DNA, the CDR3 is TGTGCCAGCAGCCCCACGACTAGCGGCTACAATGAGCAGTTCTTC. As protein: CASSPTTSGYNEQFF.